Detailed here is one T cell receptor (beta chain). Clones were sequenced by immunoSEQ multiplex PCR, and TCRdb holds only the in-frame ones, with some missing. The profile shows hundreds of thousands of clones, 86% of them singletons. These data originate in a study of blood T cell repertoires in COVID-19. The origin of this receptor is a woman over 75 with COVID-19, enrolled during active disease. The material sequenced was peripheral blood.

The CDR3: CASSLGEPGNIQYF. The CDR3 coding sequence is TGCGCCAGCAGCTTGGGCGAACCGGGAAACATTCAGTACTTC. The chain is built from TRBV5-1 and TRBJ2-4; no firm D call. This CDR3 spans 14 amino acids. The ends were cut back, 0 bases at V and 6 bases at J, with 10 bases in the middle. CDR1 and CDR2 (germline): SGHRS, YFSETQ.